Presented here are 32 T cell receptor beta chains from one specimen sequenced in a study of blood T cell repertoires in COVID-19. Sequenced by immunoSEQ multiplex PCR; TCRdb stores in-frame clones only, minus some. The sample records about 86,000 clones, approximately 79% being singletons. Sequenced sample: peripheral blood. These receptors originate from a man aged 65 to 85 with acute or convalescent COVID-19.

The chain recombines TRBV11-2 with TRBJ2-3, with D maybe TRBD1 (5 bases). The germline gives CDR1 SGHAT, CDR2 FQNNGV. Trimming took off 4 bases at V and 4 bases at J, with 12 bases between the two ends. The CDR3 loop spans 14 amino acids. The CDR3 nucleotides are TGTGCCAGCAGCTCCCTGGACACTCCAGATACGCAGTATTTT. Translating gives CASSSLDTPDTQYF.

The chain carries TRBV5-6 and TRBJ2-7; D is unresolved. The ends were cut back, 0 bases at V and 3 bases at J, with 10 bases in the middle. The CDR3 is 14 residues long. Germline CDR1 SGHDT, CDR2 YYEEEE. The CDR3 DNA follows: TGTGCCAGCAGCTTGGGGCAGGCCAGCTACGAGCAGTACTTC. Its protein is CASSLGQASYEQYF.

This chain connects TRBV5-5 to TRBJ1-2, with D tentatively TRBD1 (6 bases). Trimming shortened V by 0 bases and J by 8 bases, and 17 bases separated the two germline ends. CDR1 SGHKS and CDR2 YYEKEE come from the germline V gene (reference sequence). The CDR3 covers 15 residues. CDR3 sequence (DNA): TGTGCCAGCAGCTTGGACCCTACAGGGAGTTTGGGCTACACCTTC. Protein sequence: CASSLDPTGSLGYTF.

This chain uses TRBV29-1 with TRBJ1-2; 9 nucleotides agree with TRBD1. The CDR3 has 14 residues. After removal of 5 bases from V and 4 bases from J, the junction contained 8 bases not matched to a gene. Germline assignment: CDR1 SQVTM and CDR2 ANQGSEA. Written as DNA, the CDR3 is TGCAGCGTTAAGGGGGACAGGGAGGCCTATGGCTACACCTTC. It codes for CSVKGDREAYGYTF. The whole variable domain, remainder taken from reference TRBV29-1 and TRBJ1-2, is SAVISQKPSRDICQRGTSLTIQCQVDSQVTMMFWYRQQPGQSLTLIATANQGSEATYESGFVIDKFPISRPNLTFSTLTVSNMSPEDSSIYLCSVKGDREAYGYTFGSGTRLTVV.

This chain uses TRBV7-2 with TRBJ1-2; possibly TRBD1 for D (6 bases). Per germline, CDR1 SGHTA and CDR2 FQGNSA. Trimming shortened V by 5 bases and J by 1 base, and 11 bases separated the two germline ends. The CDR3 has 14 amino acids. The CDR3 sequence: CASSQQGSNYGYTF. The CDR3 DNA is TGTGCCAGCAGCCAACAGGGCAGTAACTATGGCTACACCTTC.

The V gene is TRBV2, the J gene TRBJ1-2; D gene ambiguous. The V gene's germline CDR1 is SNHLY and CDR2 FYNNEI. V lost 4 bases, J lost 0 bases, and 3 bases lay in between. The CDR3 has 12 amino acids. The CDR3 loop is CASSAPNYGYTF. CDR3 in DNA: TGTGCCAGCAGTGCTCCTAACTATGGCTACACCTTC.

V and J are TRBV7-3 and TRBJ2-1; perhaps TRBD2 as D (6 bases). The CDR3 length is 16 residues. Trimming stripped 5 bases from V and 0 bases from J, with 14 bases between. CDR1 and CDR2 from the germline V gene are SGHTA and FQGTGA. Here the CDR3 reads CASSPKAGSSYNEQFF. The CDR3 region has the DNA TGTGCCAGCAGCCCAAAGGCGGGAAGCTCCTACAATGAGCAGTTCTTC.

The chain combines TRBV5-1 with TRBJ1-1; 11 positions agree with TRBD1. CDR3 length: 15 amino acids. Germline V gene sequence: CDR1 SGHRS, CDR2 YFSETQ. Losses at the gene ends were 4 bases for V and 5 bases for J; bases not matched to a gene: 7. CDR3 DNA sequence: TGCGCCAGCAGCCGGGGACAGGGGGTCGGGACTGAAGCTTTCTTT. This sequence encodes CASSRGQGVGTEAFF. The full variable domain, rest sourced from reference TRBV5-1 and TRBJ1-1, is KAGVTQTPRYLIKTRGQQVTLSCSPISGHRSVSWYQQTPGQGLQFLFEYFSETQRNKGNFPGRFSGRQFSNSRSEMNVSTLELGDSALYLCASSRGQGVGTEAFFGQGTRLTVV.

The chain uses TRBV7-3 and TRBJ2-1; 8 bases align to TRBD2. V lost 5 bases to trimming and J lost 9 bases; unmatched junction nucleotides: 9. This CDR3 comprises 14 residues. The germline CDR1 and CDR2 sequences are SGHTA and FQGTGA. The CDR3 DNA is TGTGCCAGCAGCAGCCTGTCCGGGGGGGTTGAGCAGTTCTTC. This codes for CASSSLSGGVEQFF.

The genes are TRBV5-1 and TRBJ1-1; 7 nucleotides agree with TRBD1. After removal of 4 bases from V and 4 bases from J, the junction contained 7 bases not matched to a gene. CDR3 length equals 14 residues. Germline-derived CDR1 and CDR2 are SGHRS and YFSETQ. CDR3 in amino acids: CASSLTGVGTEAFF. CDR3 bases: TGCGCCAGCAGCCTTACAGGGGTAGGCACTGAAGCTTTCTTT.

V and J are TRBV3-1 (or the pseudogene TRBV3-2) and TRBJ1-5; weak D call: TRBD1 (6 bases). Trimming cost V 4 bases and J 7 bases, with 14 bases left between them. This CDR3 region has 14 residues. The germline V gene encodes CDR1 LGHDT and CDR2 YNNKEL (reference sequence). The CDR3 here is CASSPGGGEQPQHF. The CDR3, as DNA: TGTGCCAGCAGCCCGGGAGGGGGAGAACAGCCCCAGCATTTT.

The rearrangement links TRBV9 to TRBJ1-2; D ambiguous. CDR3 size: 13 residues. Germline V CDR1 and CDR2: SGDLS, YYNGEE. V gave up 4 bases and J gave up 2 bases, with 9 bases separating them. CDR3 bases: TGTGCCAGCAGCCAGAACACCAACTATGGCTACACCTTC. Its translation: CASSQNTNYGYTF.

This clone was found once. The rearrangement joins TRBV29-1 to TRBJ2-1; 8 nucleotides line up with TRBD2. The junction had 10 bases not matched to a gene; V was cut back by 5 bases and J by 7 bases. There are 14 residues in the CDR3. The germline gives CDR1 SQVTM, CDR2 ANQGSEA. In DNA form, the CDR3 reads TGCAGCGTTCGGGTGGCGGGGGGTGGAAATGAGCAGTTCTTC. Its translation: CSVRVAGGGNEQFF.

This chain links TRBV19 with TRBJ1-3, with no clear D. The CDR3 extends over 13 amino acids. The V gene's germline CDR1 is LNHDA and CDR2 SQIVND (reference sequence). With 5 bases removed from V and 5 bases from J, the gap between germline ends came to 10 bases. CDR3 nucleotide sequence: TGTGCCAGTAGTTCCTCGACAAGAAACACCATATATTTT. This encodes CASSSSTRNTIYF.

The chain joins TRBV5-1 to TRBJ2-1; the match to TRBD1 covers 7 bases. CDR3 size: 15 residues. With 0 bases clipped from V and 4 bases from J, the junction kept 4 bases outside the gene matches. Germline CDR1 and CDR2: SGHRS and YFSETQ. CDR3 amino acids: CASSLVYRGYNEQFF. The CDR3 bases are TGCGCCAGCAGCTTGGTTTACAGGGGATACAATGAGCAGTTCTTC.

This chain joins TRBV15 and TRBJ1-2; 8 bases match TRBD1. There are 14 residues in the CDR3. Trimming cost V 5 bases and J 4 bases; bases outside gene matches: 6. Germline-derived CDR1 and CDR2 are LNHNV and YYDKDF (reference sequence). CDR3 loop: CATSPRQGSYGYTF. CDR3 in DNA: TGTGCCACCAGCCCTCGACAGGGGAGCTATGGCTACACCTTC.

The V call is TRBV28, the J call TRBJ2-7, with 8 bases fitting TRBD1. V shed 6 bases and J 6 bases; nucleotides not matched to a gene: 7. Germline assignment: CDR1 MDHEN and CDR2 SYDVKM. The CDR3 totals 13 residues. The CDR3 is CASSRTGSSEQYF. The CDR3 bases are TGTGCCAGCAGCCGGACAGGGAGTAGCGAGCAGTACTTC.

The V call is TRBV7-9, the J call TRBJ1-1, with D unclear. Trimming stripped 0 bases from V and 1 base from J, with 9 bases between. CDR1 and CDR2 from the germline V gene are SEHNR and FQNEAQ (reference sequence). There are 15 residues in the CDR3. CDR3 sequence: CASSLAGEGNTEAFF. CDR3 sequence (DNA): TGTGCCAGCAGCTTAGCAGGAGAGGGGAACACTGAAGCTTTCTTT.

The chain has TRBV13 and TRBJ2-1; maybe TRBD1 (5 bases). Trimming shortened V by 5 bases and J by 6 bases, and 11 bases separated the two germline ends. The CDR3 length is 13 residues. Germline CDR1 PRHDT, CDR2 FYEKMQ (reference sequence). This CDR3 is CASSPGQPNEQFF. The CDR3 DNA follows: TGTGCCAGCAGCCCCGGACAACCCAATGAGCAGTTCTTC.

The V gene is TRBV7-9, the J gene TRBJ2-1; 8 bases agree with TRBD2. Unmatched junction bases numbered 5, after V lost 1 base and J lost 0 bases. Germline V CDR1 and CDR2: SEHNR, FQNEAQ (reference sequence). This CDR3 is 17 amino acids long. The CDR3 protein is CASSLEAGDSSYNEQFF. The CDR3 DNA reads TGTGCCAGCAGCTTAGAAGCGGGGGATAGCTCCTACAATGAGCAGTTCTTC. The whole variable domain, filled in from reference TRBV7-9 and TRBJ2-1, reads DTGVSQNPRHKITKRGQNVTFRCDPISEHNRLYWYRQTLGQGPEFLTYFQNEAQLEKSRLLSDRFSAERPKGSFSTLEIQRTEQGDSAMYLCASSLEAGDSSYNEQFFGPGTRLTVL.

The chain uses TRBV5-1 and TRBJ1-5, with D unresolved. Germline CDR1 SGHRS, CDR2 YFSETQ. V was shortened by 7 bases and J by 0 bases, with 14 bases between the two germline ends. CDR3 length equals 15 residues. The CDR3 spells CASSTGGNSNQPQHF. DNA of the CDR3: TGCGCCAGCTCAACGGGAGGGAATAGCAATCAGCCCCAGCATTTT.

The chain joins TRBV19 to TRBJ1-2; 8 bases align to TRBD1. The J segment lost 2 bases and the V segment lost 1 base, leaving 3 bases of the junction unmatched. From germline, CDR1 is LNHDA and CDR2 SQIVND (reference sequence). The CDR3 sequence is 15 residues long. CDR3 bases: TGTGCCAGTAGTATAGCGGACAGGGCCAACTATGGCTACACCTTC. It encodes CASSIADRANYGYTF.

The chain employs TRBV6-1 and TRBJ1-1; 8 positions match TRBD1. Trimming took 3 bases from V and 8 from J; bases not matched to a gene: 5. The germline V gene encodes CDR1 MNHNS and CDR2 SASEGT. CDR3 size: 13 residues. The CDR3 protein is CASSDLDRVEAFF. The CDR3 bases are TGTGCCAGCAGTGATCTGGACAGGGTAGAAGCTTTCTTT.

The chain uses TRBV11-2 and TRBJ2-1, with a tentative D call TRBD2 (5 bases). The CDR3 totals 12 residues. The V end lost 4 bases, the J end lost 8 bases, and 9 bases lay between the germline ends. The germline V gene has CDR1 SGHAT and CDR2 FQNNGV. The CDR3 DNA reads as TGTGCCAGCAGCTCACTCGGGGATGAGCAGTTCTTC. The encoded protein is CASSSLGDEQFF.

The chain combines TRBV9 with TRBJ2-2; D might be TRBD2 (7 bases). V lost 1 base, J lost 6 bases, and 13 bases lay in between. The germline gives CDR1 SGDLS, CDR2 YYNGEE. The CDR3 runs to 15 residues. This CDR3 is CASSVSPGGPGELFF. The CDR3 region has the DNA TGTGCCAGCAGCGTAAGCCCCGGGGGGCCCGGGGAGCTGTTTTTT.

The chain has TRBV18 and TRBJ1-2; TRBD1 aligns across 9 bases. V lost 6 bases and J lost 6; bases outside the gene matches: 5. The CDR3 runs 13 residues. CDR1 is KGHSH and CDR2 is LQKENI in the germline V gene. As DNA, the CDR3 is TGTGCCAGCTCCCCCGGGACAGGGCATGGCTACACCTTC. Residues: CASSPGTGHGYTF.

The J gene is TRBJ2-5, the V gene TRBV9; D possibly corresponds to TRBD1 (6 bases). Germline-derived CDR1 and CDR2 are SGDLS and YYNGEE. The CDR3 spans 16 residues. Deletions cut 0 bases from V and 2 bases from J, with 14 bases between. The CDR3 DNA reads TGTGCCAGCAGCGTAGGGGCAGGGGAAGGGCAAGAGACCCAGTACTTC. Protein product: CASSVGAGEGQETQYF.

The chain is built from TRBV18 and TRBJ2-5, with TRBD1 matching over 9 bases. Germline CDR1 KGHSH, CDR2 LQKENI. The CDR3 runs to 15 residues. The ends lost 4 bases at V and 4 bases at J; junction bases unmatched: 7. The CDR3 region is CASSRTTGGTETQYF. The CDR3 nucleotides are TGTGCCAGCTCACGGACAACAGGGGGCACAGAGACCCAGTACTTC.

This clone was counted a few times. The CDR3 spells CASSADRDYEQYF. In DNA form, the CDR3 reads TGTGCCAGCAGCGCCGACAGGGACTACGAGCAGTACTTC. The chain couples TRBV7-2 to TRBJ2-7; 7 positions match TRBD1. With 5 bases clipped from V and 3 bases from J, the junction kept 4 bases outside the gene matches. Germline V gene data show CDR1 as SGHTA and CDR2 as FQGNSA. The CDR3 loop spans 13 amino acids.

The CDR3 reads CASSRRTGALDRYTF. The CDR3, as DNA: TGTGCCAGCAGCCGACGGACAGGGGCGCTCGATCGCTACACCTTC. The rearrangement links TRBV7-9 to TRBJ1-2; 9 positions match TRBD1. V dropped 5 bases and J dropped 9; count of bases not matched to a gene: 13. The CDR3 length is 15 residues. Germline V CDR1 and CDR2: SEHNR, FQNEAQ (reference sequence).

The genes are TRBV6-5 and TRBJ2-3; 8 bases line up with TRBD2. Germline assignment: CDR1 MNHEY and CDR2 SVGAGI. CDR3 length: 13 amino acids. Unmatched junction bases numbered 4, after V lost 10 bases and J lost 1 base. CDR3 sequence (DNA): TGTGCCACGGTTAGCGGGGGCACAGATACGCAGTATTTT. This codes for CATVSGGTDTQYF.

The genes are TRBV15 and TRBJ2-1; D perhaps matches TRBD1 (6 bases). This CDR3 is built from 18 residues. Germline values: CDR1 LNHNV, CDR2 YYDKDF (reference sequence). The V end lost 1 base, the J end lost 0 bases, and 16 bases lay between the germline ends. The CDR3 nucleotides read TGTGCCACCAGCAGAGCCGCGGTGAGGGGGTCCTCCTACAATGAGCAGTTCTTC. Translating gives CATSRAAVRGSSYNEQFF.